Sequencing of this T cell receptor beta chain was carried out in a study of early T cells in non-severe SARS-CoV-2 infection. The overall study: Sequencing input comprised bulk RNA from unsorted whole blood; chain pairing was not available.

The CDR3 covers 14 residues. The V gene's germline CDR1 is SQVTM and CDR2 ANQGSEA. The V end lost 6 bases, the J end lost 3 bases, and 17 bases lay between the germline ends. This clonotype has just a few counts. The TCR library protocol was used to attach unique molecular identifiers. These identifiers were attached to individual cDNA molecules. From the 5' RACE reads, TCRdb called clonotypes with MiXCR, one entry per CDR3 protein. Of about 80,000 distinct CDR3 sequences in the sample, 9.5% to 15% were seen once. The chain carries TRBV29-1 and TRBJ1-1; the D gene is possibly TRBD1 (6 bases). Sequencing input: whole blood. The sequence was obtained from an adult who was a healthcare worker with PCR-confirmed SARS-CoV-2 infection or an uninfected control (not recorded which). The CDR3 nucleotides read TGCAGCGTGACAGGAGACGGACTCTACACTGAAGCTTTCTTT. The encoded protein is CSVTGDGLYTEAFF.